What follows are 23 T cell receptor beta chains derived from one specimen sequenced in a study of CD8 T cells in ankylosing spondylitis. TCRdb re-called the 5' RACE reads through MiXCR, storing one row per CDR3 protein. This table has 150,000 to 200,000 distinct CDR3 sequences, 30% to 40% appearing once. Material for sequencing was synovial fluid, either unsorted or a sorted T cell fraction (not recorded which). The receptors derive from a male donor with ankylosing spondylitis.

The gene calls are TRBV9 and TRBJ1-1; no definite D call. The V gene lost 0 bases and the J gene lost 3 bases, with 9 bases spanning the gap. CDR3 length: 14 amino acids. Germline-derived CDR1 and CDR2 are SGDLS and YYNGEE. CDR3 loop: CASSVVDRHTEAFF. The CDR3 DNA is TGTGCCAGCAGCGTAGTGGACCGGCACACTGAAGCTTTCTTT.

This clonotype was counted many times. The CDR3 DNA is TGTGCCAGCAGCTTATCGTCCGAACCCTTCTACGAGCAGTACTTC. Its protein is CASSLSSEPFYEQYF. This sequence joins TRBV7-2 and TRBJ2-7; unclear D gene. V dropped 2 bases and J dropped 3 bases, with 14 bases sitting between them. The CDR3 spans 15 residues. CDR1 SGHTA and CDR2 FQGNSA come from the germline V gene.

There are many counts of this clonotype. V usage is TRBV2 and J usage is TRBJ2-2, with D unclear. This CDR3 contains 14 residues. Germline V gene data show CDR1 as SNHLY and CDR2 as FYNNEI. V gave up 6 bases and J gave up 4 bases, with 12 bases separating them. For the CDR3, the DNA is TGTGCCAGCAGACAGACCCTGGGCACCGGGGAGCTGTTTTTT. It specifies CASRQTLGTGELFF.

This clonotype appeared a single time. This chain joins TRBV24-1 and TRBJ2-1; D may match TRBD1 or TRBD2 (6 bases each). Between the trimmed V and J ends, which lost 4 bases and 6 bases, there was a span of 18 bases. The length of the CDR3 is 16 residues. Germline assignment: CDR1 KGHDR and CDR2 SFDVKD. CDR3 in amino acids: CATSDPGAEGGNEQFF. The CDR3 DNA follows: TGTGCCACCAGTGACCCGGGAGCGGAGGGGGGCAATGAGCAGTTCTTC.

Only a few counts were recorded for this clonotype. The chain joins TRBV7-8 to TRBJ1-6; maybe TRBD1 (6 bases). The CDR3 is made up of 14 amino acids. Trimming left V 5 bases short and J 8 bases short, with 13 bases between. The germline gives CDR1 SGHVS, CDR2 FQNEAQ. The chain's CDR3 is CASSRRDNYSPLHF. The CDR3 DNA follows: TGTGCCAGCAGCCGGAGGGACAATTATTCACCCCTCCACTTT.

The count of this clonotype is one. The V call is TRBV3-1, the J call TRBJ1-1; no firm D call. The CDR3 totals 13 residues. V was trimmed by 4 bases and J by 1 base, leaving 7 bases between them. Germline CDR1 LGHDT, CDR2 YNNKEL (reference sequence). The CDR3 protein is CASSPLENTEAFF. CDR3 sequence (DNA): TGTGCCAGCAGCCCTTTAGAGAACACTGAAGCTTTCTTT.

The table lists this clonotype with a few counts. CDR3 loop: CASSPGGLDQPQHF. In DNA, the CDR3 is TGTGCCAGCTCACCAGGGGGATTGGATCAGCCCCAGCATTTT. The chain couples TRBV18 to TRBJ1-5; a possible D gene is TRBD1 (5 bases). Trimming shortened V by 2 bases and J by 5 bases, and 10 bases separated the two germline ends. Per germline, CDR1 KGHSH and CDR2 LQKENI. CDR3 length equals 14 residues.

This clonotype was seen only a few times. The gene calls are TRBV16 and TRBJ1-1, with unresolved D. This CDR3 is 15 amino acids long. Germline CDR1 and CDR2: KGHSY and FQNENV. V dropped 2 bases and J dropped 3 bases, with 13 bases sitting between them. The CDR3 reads CASSQQHNSDTEAFF. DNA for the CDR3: TGTGCCAGCAGCCAACAACACAACAGCGACACTGAAGCTTTCTTT.

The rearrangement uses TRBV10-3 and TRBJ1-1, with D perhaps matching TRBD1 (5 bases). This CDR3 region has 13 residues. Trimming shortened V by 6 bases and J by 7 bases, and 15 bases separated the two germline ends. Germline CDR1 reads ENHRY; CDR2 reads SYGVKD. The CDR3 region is CAIRTGAEDEAFF. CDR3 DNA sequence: TGTGCCATCAGGACCGGGGCGGAAGATGAAGCTTTCTTT.

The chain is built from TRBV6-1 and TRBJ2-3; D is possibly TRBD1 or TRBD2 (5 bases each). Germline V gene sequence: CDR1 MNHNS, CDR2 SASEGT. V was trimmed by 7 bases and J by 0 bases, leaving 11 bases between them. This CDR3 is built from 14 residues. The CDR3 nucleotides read TGTGCCAGCACCCCGGGGCTTAGCACAGATACGCAGTATTTT. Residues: CASTPGLSTDTQYF.

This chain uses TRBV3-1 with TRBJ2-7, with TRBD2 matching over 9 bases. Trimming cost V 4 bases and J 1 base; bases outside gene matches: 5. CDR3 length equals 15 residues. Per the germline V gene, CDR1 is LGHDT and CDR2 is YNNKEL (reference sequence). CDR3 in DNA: TGTGCCAGCAGCCGTAGACTAGCGGCTTCCTACGAGCAGTACTTC. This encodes CASSRRLAASYEQYF.

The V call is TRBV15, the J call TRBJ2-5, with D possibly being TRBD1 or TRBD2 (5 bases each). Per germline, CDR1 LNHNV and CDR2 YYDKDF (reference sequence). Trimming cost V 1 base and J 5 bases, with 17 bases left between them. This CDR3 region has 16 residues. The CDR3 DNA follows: TGTGCCACCAGCAGAGGGACAATGGGAGATGTGGAGACCCAGTACTTC. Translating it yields CATSRGTMGDVETQYF.

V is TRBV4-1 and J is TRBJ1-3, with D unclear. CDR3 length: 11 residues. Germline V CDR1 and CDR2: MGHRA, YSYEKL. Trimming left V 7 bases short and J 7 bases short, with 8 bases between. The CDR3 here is CASKGLNTIYF. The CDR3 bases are TGCGCCAGCAAAGGGCTGAACACCATATATTTT.

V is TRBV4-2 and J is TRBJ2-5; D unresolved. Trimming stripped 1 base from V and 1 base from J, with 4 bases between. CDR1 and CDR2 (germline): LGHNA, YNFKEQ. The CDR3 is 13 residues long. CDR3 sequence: CASSQGSQETQYF. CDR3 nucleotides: TGTGCCAGCAGCCAAGGTTCCCAAGAGACCCAGTACTTC.

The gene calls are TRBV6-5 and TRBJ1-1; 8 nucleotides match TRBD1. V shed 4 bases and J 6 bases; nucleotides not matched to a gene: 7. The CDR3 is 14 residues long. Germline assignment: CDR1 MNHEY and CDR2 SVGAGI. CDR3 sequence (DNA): TGTGCCAGCAGTTCAGGGGGCGCCGCCTCTGAAGCTTTCTTT. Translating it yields CASSSGGAASEAFF.

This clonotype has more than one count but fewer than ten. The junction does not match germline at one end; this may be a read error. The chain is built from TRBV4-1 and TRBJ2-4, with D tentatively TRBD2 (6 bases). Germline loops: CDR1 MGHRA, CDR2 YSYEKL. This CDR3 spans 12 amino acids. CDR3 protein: CASSRLGGDRHF. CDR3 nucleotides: TGCGCCAGCAGCCGTCTCGGAGGGGATAGACACTTC.

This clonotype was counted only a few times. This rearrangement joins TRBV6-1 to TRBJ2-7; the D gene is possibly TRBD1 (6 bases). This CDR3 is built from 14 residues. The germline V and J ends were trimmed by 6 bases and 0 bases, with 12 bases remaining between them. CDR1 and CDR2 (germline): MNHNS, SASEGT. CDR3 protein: CASRGTYSSYEQYF. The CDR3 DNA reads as TGTGCCAGCAGGGGGACATATAGCTCCTACGAGCAGTACTTC.

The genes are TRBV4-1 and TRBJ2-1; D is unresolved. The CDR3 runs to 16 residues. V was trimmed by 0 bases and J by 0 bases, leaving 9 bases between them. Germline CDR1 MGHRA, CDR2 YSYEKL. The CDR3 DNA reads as TGCGCCAGCAGCCAAGATGCTTCCAGCTCCTACAATGAGCAGTTCTTC. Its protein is CASSQDASSSYNEQFF.

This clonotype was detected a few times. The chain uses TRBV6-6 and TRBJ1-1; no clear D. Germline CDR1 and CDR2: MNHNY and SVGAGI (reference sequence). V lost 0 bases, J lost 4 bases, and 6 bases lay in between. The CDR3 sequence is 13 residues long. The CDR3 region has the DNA TGTGCCAGCAGTTACTCGCGTAGCACTGAAGCTTTCTTT. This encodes CASSYSRSTEAFF.

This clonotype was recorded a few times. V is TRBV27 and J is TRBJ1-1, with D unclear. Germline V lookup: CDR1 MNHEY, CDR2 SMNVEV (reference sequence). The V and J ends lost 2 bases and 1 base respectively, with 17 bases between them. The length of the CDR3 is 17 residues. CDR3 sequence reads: CASSLRGRVRENTEAFF. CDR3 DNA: TGTGCCAGCAGTTTACGAGGGAGGGTAAGGGAGAACACTGAAGCTTTCTTT.

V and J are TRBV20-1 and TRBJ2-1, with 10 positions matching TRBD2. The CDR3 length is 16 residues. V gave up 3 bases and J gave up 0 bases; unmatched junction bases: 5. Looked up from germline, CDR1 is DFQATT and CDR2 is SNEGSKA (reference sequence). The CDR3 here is CSARGLAPSSYNEQFF. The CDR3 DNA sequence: TGCAGTGCTAGGGGACTAGCGCCCTCCTCCTACAATGAGCAGTTCTTC.

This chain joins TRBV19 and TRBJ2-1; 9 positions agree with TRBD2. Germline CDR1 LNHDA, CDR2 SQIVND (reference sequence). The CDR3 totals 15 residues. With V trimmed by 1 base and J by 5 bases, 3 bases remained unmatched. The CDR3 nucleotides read TGTGCCAGTAGTATAGGCCAGCGGGAGGACAATGAGCAGTTCTTC. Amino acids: CASSIGQREDNEQFF.

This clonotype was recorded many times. The CDR3 DNA sequence: TGCGCCAGCAGCCAAGATTCGGGGGGCGGAGGAGGCTACGAGCAGTACTTC. This encodes CASSQDSGGGGGYEQYF. The chain combines TRBV4-3 with TRBJ2-7, with a weak D call TRBD2 (7 bases). The CDR3 totals 17 residues. The V end was cut by 0 bases, the J end by 3 bases, with 18 bases between. Germline CDR1 is LGHNA and CDR2 is YSLEER.